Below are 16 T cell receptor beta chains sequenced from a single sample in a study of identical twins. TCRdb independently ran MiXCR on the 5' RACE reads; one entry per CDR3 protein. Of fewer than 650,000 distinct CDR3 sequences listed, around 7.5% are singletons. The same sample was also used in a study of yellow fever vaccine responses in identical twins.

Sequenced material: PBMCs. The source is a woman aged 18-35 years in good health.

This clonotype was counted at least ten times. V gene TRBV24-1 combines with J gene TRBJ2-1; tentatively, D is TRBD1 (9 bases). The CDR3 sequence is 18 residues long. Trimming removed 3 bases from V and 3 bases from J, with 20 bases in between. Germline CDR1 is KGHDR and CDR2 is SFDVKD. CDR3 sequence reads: CATSDHRGRGANYNEQFF. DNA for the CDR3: TGTGCCACCAGTGATCACAGGGGGCGGGGGGCCAACTACAATGAGCAGTTCTTC.

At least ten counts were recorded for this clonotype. This CDR3 reads CASNTRIEQFF. Here the CDR3 DNA reads TGTGCCAGCAACACGCGGATTGAGCAGTTCTTC. The rearrangement uses TRBV5-5 and TRBJ2-1; the D is unclear. Germline-derived CDR1 and CDR2 are SGHKS and YYEKEE (reference sequence). CDR3 length equals 11 residues. The V end lost 6 bases, the J end lost 9 bases, and 10 bases lay between the germline ends.

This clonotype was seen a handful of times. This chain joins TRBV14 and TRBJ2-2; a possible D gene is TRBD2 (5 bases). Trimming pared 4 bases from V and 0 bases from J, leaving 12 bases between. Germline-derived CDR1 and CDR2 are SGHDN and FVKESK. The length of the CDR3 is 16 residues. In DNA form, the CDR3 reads TGTGCCAGCAGCCCTGGACTGCGCACGAACACCGGGGAGCTGTTTTTT. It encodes CASSPGLRTNTGELFF.

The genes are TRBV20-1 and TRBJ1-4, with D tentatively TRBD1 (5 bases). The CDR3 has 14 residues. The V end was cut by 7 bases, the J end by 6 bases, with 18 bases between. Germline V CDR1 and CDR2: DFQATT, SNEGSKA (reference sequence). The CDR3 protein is CSGRRGPRDEKLFF. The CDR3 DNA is TGCAGTGGTCGGAGGGGCCCAAGGGATGAAAAACTGTTTTTT.

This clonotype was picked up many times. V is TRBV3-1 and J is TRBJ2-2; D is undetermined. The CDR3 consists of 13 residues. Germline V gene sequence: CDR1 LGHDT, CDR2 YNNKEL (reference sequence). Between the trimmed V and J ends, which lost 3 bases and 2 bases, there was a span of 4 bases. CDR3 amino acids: CASSHLNTGELFF. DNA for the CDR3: TGTGCCAGCAGCCACTTAAACACCGGGGAGCTGTTTTTT.

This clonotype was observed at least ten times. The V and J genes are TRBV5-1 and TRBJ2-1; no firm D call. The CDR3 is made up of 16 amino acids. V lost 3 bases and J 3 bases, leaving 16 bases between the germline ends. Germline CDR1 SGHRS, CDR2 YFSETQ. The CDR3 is CASSSTPDGYYNEQFF. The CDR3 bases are TGCGCCAGCAGCTCAACTCCCGACGGATACTACAATGAGCAGTTCTTC.

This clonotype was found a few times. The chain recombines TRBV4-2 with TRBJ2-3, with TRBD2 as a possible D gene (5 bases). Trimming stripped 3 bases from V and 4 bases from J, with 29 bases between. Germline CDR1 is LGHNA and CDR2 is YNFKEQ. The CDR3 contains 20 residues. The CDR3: CASSHAFGGSLLLPPDTQYF. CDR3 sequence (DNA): TGTGCCAGCAGCCATGCTTTTGGCGGGTCCCTACTCTTGCCGCCAGATACGCAGTATTTT.

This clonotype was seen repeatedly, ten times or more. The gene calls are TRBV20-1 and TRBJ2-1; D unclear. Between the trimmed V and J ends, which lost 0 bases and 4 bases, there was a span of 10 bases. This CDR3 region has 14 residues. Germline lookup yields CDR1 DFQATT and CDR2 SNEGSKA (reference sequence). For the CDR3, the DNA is TGCAGTGCTAGAGATCCATGGGCATACAATGAGCAGTTCTTC. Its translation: CSARDPWAYNEQFF.

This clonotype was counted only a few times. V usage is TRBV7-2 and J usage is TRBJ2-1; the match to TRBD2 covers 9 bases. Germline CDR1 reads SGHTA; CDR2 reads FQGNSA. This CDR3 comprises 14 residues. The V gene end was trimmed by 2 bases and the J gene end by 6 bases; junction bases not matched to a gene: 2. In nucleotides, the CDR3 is TGTGCCAGCAGCTTATGGGGACTAGCCAATGAGCAGTTCTTC. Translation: CASSLWGLANEQFF. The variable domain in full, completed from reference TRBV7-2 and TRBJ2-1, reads GAGVSQSPSNKVTEKGKDVELRCDPISGHTALYWYRQSLGQGLEFLIYFQGNSAPDKSGLPSDRFSAERTGGSVSTLTIQRTQQEDSAVYLCASSLWGLANEQFFGPGTRLTVL.

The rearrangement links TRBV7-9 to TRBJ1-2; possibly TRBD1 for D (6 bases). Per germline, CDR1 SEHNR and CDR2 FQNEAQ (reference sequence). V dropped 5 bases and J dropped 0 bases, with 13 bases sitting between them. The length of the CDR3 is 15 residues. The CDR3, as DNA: TGTGCCAGCAGCACCGGACAGACCCCTAACTATGGCTACACCTTC. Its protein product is CASSTGQTPNYGYTF.

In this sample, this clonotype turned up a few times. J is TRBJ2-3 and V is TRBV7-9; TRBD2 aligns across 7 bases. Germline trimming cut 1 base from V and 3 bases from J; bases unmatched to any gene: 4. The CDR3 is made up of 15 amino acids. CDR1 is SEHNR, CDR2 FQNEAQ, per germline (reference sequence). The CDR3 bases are TGTGCCAGCAGCTTAGATGGACTAGTGACAGATACGCAGTATTTT. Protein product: CASSLDGLVTDTQYF. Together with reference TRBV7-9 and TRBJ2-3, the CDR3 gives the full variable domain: DTGVSQNPRHKITKRGQNVTFRCDPISEHNRLYWYRQTLGQGPEFLTYFQNEAQLEKSRLLSDRFSAERPKGSFSTLEIQRTEQGDSAMYLCASSLDGLVTDTQYFGPGTRLTVL.

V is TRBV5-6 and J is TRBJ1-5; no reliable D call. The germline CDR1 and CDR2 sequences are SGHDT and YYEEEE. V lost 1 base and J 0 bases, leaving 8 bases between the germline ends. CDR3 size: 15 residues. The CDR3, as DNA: TGTGCCAGCAGCTTGAAGGGCCTTAGCAATCAGCCCCAGCATTTT. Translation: CASSLKGLSNQPQHF. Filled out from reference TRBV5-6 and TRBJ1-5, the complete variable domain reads DAGVTQSPTHLIKTRGQQVTLRCSPKSGHDTVSWYQQALGQGPQFIFQYYEEEERQRGNFPDRFSGHQFPNYSSELNVNALLLGDSALYLCASSLKGLSNQPQHFGDGTRLSIL.

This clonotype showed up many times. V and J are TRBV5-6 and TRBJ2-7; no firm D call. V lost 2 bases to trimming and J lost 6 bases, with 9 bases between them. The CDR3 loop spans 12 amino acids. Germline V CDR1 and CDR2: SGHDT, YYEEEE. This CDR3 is CASSLGGREQYF. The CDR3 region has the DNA TGTGCCAGCAGCTTAGGTGGGCGCGAGCAGTACTTC.

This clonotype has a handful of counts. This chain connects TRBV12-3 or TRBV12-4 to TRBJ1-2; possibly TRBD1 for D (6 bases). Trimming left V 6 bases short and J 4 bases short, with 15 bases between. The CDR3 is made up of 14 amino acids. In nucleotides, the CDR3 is TGTGCCAGCAGCCCACAGGGCCCTAGCTATGGCTACACCTTC. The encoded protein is CASSPQGPSYGYTF.

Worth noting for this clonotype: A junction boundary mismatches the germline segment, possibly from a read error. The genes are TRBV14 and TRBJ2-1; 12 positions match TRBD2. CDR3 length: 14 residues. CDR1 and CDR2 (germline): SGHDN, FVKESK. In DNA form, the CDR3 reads TGTGCCAGCAAGAAAAGGACTAGCGGGACCCGTCCGGACTTC. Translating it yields CASKKRTSGTRPDF.

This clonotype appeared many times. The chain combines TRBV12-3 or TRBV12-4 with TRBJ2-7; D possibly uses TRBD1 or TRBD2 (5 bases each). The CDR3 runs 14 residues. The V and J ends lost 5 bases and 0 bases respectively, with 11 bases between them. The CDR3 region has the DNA TGTGCCAGCAGTCGGGACCTCGGCTCCTACGAGCAGTACTTC. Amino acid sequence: CASSRDLGSYEQYF.